The clone carrying this T cell receptor beta chain was seen a few times. This entry belongs to a study of blood T cell repertoires in COVID-19. Background on the study: T cells, B-cell-depleted T cells, or PBMCs supplied cDNA or gDNA.

CDR1 is SGHTA and CDR2 is FQGTGA in the germline V gene. Trimming took off 5 bases at V and 2 bases at J, with 15 bases between the two ends. The CDR3 runs to 16 residues. Under the authors' procedure: Amplification of reference gene primers provided the estimated nucleated cell counts. Assay used: immunoSEQ multiplex PCR; TCRdb lists only in-frame clones, some missing. That table furnishes V, J and clone size, whereas the DNA furnished D and trimming. This sample has under 75,000 clones; almost 90% occur once, and the top ten carry around 20%. Sequencing was carried out using peripheral blood. This sequence was found in a woman aged 80 or over with active COVID-19. This rearrangement joins TRBV7-3 to TRBJ2-2, with a weak D call TRBD2 (5 bases). CDR3 protein: CASSLQPAGNTGELFF. In DNA form, the CDR3 reads TGTGCCAGCAGCCTACAGCCCGCGGGTAACACCGGGGAGCTGTTTTTT.